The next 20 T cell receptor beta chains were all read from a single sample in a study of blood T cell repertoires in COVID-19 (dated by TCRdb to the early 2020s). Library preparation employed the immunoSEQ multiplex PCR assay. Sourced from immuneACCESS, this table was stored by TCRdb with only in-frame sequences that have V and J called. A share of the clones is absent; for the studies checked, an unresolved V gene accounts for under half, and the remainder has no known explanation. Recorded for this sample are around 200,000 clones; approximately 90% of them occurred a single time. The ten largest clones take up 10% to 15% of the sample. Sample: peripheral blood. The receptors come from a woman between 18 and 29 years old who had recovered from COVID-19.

CDR3 nucleotides: TGCGCCAGCAGCCGCAGCTGGAGCTCCTACAATGAGCAGTTCTTC. Amino acids: CASSRSWSSYNEQFF. The chain carries TRBV4-3 and TRBJ2-1, with D unclear. The germline V gene encodes CDR1 LGHNA and CDR2 YSLEER. V was shortened by 4 bases and J by 0 bases, with 10 bases between the two germline ends. The CDR3 covers 15 residues.

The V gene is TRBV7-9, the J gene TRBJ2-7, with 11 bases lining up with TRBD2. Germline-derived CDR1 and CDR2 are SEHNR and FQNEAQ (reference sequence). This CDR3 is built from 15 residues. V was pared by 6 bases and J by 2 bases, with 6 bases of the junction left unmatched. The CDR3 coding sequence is TGTGCCAGCAGAGCTGGGACTAGCGGTACCTACGAGCAGTACTTC. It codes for CASRAGTSGTYEQYF.

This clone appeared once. The CDR3 DNA is TGTGCCAGCAGCTTAATCGCAGGGGCTGGAAACACCATATATTTT. Translating gives CASSLIAGAGNTIYF. V gene TRBV7-9 combines with J gene TRBJ1-3; TRBD1 is a possible D gene (6 bases). V dropped 2 bases and J dropped 2 bases, with 10 bases sitting between them. The CDR3 runs to 15 residues. In germline, CDR1 is SEHNR, CDR2 FQNEAQ (reference sequence). Supplemented by reference TRBV7-9 and TRBJ1-3, the full variable domain reads DTGVSQNPRHKITKRGQNVTFRCDPISEHNRLYWYRQTLGQGPEFLTYFQNEAQLEKSRLLSDRFSAERPKGSFSTLEIQRTEQGDSAMYLCASSLIAGAGNTIYFGEGSWLTVV.

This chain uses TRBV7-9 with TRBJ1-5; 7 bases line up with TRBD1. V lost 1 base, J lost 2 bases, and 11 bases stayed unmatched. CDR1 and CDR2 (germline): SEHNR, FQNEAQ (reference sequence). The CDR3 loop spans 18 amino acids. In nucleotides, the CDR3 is TGTGCCAGCAGCTTAGGGGCAGGGGGAGGAACCGGCAATCAGCCCCAGCATTTT. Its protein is CASSLGAGGGTGNQPQHF.

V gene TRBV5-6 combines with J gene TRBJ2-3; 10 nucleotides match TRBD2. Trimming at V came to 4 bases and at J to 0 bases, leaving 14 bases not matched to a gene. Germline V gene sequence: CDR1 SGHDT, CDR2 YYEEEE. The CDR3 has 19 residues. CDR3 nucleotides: TGTGCCAGCAGCCGGGTGGTGGGGACTAGCGACTCTAGCACAGATACGCAGTATTTT. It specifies CASSRVVGTSDSSTDTQYF.

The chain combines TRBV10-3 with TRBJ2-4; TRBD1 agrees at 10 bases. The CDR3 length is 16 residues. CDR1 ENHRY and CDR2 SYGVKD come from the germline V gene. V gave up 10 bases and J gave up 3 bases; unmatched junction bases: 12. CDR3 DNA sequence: TGTGCCACCCGCCGGGACAGGGGTGGAGGCAAAAACATTCAGTACTTC. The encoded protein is CATRRDRGGGKNIQYF.

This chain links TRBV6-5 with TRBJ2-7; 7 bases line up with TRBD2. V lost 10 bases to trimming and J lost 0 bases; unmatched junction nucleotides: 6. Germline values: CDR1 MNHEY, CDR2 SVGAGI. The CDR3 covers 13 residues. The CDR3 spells CATGEGPSYEQYF. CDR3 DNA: TGTGCCACGGGGGAGGGGCCCTCCTACGAGCAGTACTTC.

CDR3 protein: CASSLGGMFAGGAYEQYF. The CDR3 DNA reads as TGTGCCAGCAGCTTAGGGGGGATGTTTGCGGGAGGAGCCTACGAGCAGTACTTC. The chain carries TRBV7-2 and TRBJ2-7; 8 bases agree with TRBD2. With 1 base clipped from V and 2 bases from J, the junction kept 13 bases outside the gene matches. The CDR3 covers 18 residues. CDR1 SGHTA and CDR2 FQGNSA come from the germline V gene.

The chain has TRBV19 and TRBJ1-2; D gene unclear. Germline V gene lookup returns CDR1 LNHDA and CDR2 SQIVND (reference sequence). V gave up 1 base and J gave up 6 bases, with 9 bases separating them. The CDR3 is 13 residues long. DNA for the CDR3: TGTGCCAGTAGTATAGGTAACGGGGATGGCTACACCTTC. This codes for CASSIGNGDGYTF.

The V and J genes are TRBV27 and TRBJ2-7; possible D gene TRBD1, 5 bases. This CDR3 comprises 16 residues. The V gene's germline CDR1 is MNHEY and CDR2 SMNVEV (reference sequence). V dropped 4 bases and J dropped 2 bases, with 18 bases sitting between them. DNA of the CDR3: TGTGCCAGCAGTTCCTTTGGCTGGGCAGGGACCTACGAGCAGTACTTC. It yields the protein CASSSFGWAGTYEQYF.

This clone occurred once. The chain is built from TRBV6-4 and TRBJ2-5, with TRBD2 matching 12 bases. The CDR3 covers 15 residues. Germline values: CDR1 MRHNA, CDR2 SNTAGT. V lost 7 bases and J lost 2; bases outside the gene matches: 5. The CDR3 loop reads CASNELAGGQETQYF. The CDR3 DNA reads TGTGCCAGCAACGAGCTAGCGGGAGGGCAAGAGACCCAGTACTTC.

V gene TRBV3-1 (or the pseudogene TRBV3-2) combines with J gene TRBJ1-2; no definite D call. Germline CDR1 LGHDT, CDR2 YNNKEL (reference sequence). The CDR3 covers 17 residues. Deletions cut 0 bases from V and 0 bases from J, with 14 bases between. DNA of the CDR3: TGTGCCAGCAGCCAAGAAAGTTTCGGCACTACTAACTATGGCTACACCTTC. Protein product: CASSQESFGTTNYGYTF.

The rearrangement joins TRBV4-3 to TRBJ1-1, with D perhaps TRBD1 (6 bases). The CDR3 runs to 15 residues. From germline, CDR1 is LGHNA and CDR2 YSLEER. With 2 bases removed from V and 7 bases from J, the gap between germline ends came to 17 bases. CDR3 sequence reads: CASSQSLTGYVEAFF. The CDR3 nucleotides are TGCGCCAGCAGCCAAAGCTTGACAGGATACGTTGAAGCTTTCTTT.

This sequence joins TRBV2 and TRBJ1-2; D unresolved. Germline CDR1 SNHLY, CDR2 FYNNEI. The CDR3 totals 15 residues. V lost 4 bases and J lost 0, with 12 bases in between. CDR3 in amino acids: CASSGSGMTNYGYTF. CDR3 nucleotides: TGTGCCAGCAGTGGGAGCGGGATGACTAACTATGGCTACACCTTC.

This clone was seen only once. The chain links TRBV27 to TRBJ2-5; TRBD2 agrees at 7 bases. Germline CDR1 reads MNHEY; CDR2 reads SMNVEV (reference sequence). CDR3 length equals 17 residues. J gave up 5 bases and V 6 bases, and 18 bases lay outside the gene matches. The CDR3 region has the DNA TGTGCCAGCAGAAAAGGAGGATTTGGCGGGAGTTGGGAGACCCAGTACTTC. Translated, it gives CASRKGGFGGSWETQYF.

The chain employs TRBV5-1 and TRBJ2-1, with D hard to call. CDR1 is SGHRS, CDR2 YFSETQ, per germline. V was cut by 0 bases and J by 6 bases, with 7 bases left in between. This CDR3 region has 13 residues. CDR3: CASSLGVGNEQFF. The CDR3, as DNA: TGCGCCAGCAGCTTGGGAGTCGGCAATGAGCAGTTCTTC.

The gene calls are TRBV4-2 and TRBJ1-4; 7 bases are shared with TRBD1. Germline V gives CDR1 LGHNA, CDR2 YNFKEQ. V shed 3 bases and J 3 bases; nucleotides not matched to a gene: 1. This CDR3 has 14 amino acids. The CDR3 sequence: CASSHGTANEKLFF. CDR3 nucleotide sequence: TGTGCCAGCAGCCACGGGACAGCTAATGAAAAACTGTTTTTT.

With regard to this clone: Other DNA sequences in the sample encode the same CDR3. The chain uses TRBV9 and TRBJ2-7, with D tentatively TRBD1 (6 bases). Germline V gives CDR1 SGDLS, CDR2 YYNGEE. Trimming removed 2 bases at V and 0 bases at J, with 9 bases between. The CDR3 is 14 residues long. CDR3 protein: CASSVGGSSYEQYF. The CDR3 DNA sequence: TGTGCCAGCAGCGTTGGGGGCAGCTCCTACGAGCAGTACTTC.

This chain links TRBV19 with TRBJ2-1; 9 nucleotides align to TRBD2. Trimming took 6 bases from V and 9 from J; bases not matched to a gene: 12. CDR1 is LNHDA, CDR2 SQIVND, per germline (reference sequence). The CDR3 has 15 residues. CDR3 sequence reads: CASSQEVAGVGEQFF. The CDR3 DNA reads TGTGCCAGTAGCCAGGAAGTAGCGGGAGTTGGTGAGCAGTTCTTC.

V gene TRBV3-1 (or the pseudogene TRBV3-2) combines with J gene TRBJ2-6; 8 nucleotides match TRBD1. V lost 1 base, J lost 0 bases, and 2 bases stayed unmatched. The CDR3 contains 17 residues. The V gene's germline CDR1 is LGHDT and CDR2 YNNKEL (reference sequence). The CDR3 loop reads CASSQADRGSGANVLTF. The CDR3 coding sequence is TGTGCCAGCAGCCAAGCCGACAGGGGCTCTGGGGCCAACGTCCTGACTTTC.